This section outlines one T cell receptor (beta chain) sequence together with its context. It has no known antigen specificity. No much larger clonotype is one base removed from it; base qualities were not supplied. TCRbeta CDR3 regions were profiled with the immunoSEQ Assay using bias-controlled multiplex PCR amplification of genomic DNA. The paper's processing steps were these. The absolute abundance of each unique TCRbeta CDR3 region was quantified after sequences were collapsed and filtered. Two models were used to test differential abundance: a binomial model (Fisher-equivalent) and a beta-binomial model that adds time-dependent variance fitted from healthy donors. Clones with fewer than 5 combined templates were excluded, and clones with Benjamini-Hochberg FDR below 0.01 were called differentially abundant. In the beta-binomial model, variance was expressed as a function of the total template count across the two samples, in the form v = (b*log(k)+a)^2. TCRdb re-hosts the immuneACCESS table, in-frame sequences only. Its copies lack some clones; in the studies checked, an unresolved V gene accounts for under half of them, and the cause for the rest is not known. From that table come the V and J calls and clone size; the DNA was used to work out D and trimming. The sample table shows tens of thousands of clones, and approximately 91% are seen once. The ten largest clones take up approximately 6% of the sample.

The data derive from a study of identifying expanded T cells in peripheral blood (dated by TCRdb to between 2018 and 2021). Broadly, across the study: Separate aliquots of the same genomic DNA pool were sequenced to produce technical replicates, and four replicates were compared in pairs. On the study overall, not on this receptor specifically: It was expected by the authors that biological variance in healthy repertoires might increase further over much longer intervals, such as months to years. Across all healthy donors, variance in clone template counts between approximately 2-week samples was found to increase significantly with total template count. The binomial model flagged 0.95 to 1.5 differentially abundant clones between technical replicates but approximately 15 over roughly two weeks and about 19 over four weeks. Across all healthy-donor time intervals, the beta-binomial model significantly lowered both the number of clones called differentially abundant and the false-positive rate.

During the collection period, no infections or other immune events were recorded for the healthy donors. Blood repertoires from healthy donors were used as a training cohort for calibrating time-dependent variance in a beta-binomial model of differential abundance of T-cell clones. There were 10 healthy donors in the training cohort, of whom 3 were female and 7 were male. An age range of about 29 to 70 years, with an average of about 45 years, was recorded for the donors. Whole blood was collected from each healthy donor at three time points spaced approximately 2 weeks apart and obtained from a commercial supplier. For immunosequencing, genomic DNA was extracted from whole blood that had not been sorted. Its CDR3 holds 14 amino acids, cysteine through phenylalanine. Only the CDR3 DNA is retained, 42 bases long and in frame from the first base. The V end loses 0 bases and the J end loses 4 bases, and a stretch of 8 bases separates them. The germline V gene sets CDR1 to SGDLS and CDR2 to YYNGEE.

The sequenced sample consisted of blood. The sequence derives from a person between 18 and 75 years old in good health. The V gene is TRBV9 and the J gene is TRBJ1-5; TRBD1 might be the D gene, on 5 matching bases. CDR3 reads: CASSVGGRNQPQHF. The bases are TGTGCCAGCAGCGTAGGGGGGAGGAATCAGCCCCAGCATTTT. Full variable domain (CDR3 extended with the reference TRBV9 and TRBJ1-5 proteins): DSGVTQTPKHLITATGQRVTLRCSPRSGDLSVYWYQQSLDQGLQFLIQYYNGEERAKGNILERFSAQQFPDLHSELNLSSLELGDSALYFCASSVGGRNQPQHFGDGTRLSIL.